In its sample, the clone carrying this T cell receptor (beta chain) was seen a few times. Antigen unknown. At one of its ends the junction is not consistent with the germline gene, which may arise from a read error. The source of the sample is a study of naive and memory T cell subsets. Separate alpha and beta amplification began at the second PCR step. Cells stained for CD3, CD4, CD8, CD45RA, CD27 and viability were sorted into four CD45RA/CD27 subsets. The CDR3 length is 18 residues. Germline V gives CDR1 SEHNR, CDR2 FQNEAQ (reference sequence). An equimolar mix of two oligonucleotides served as the beta constant-region primer for TRBC1 and TRBC2. Nested alpha and beta constant-region primers with the SP2 primer drove four PCR rounds on ligated cDNA. TCRdb independently ran MiXCR on the UMI-ligation and nested PCR reads; one entry per CDR3 protein. The sample lists about 85,000 distinct CDR3 sequences, roughly 13% seen once, with 0.75% to 1% in the top ten.

Regarding the study as a whole: In naive cells, over 95% of TCR sequences were seen only once.

Sequencing was carried out using central memory CD4+ T cells from blood. The clonotype comes from a human donor in good health. V is TRBV7-9 and J is TRBJ2-3, with TRBD1 matching 8 bases. DNA for the CDR3: TGTGCCAGCAGTTTAGGCGGGACAGGCTTGATTAGCACAGATACGCAGTATTTT. Protein sequence: CASSLGGTGLISTDTQYF. The whole variable domain, filled in from reference TRBV7-9 and TRBJ2-3, reads DTGVSQNPRHKITKRGQNVTFRCDPISEHNRLYWYRQTLGQGPEFLTYFQNEAQLEKSRLLSDRFSAERPKGSFSTLEIQRTEQGDSAMYLCASSLGGTGLISTDTQYFGPGTRLTVL.